Listed below are T cell receptor beta chains from one sample, sequenced in a study of cytomegalovirus exposure and HLA in healthy donors. Libraries were prepared by immunoSEQ multiplex PCR; TCRdb keeps only in-frame clonotypes and omits some of them. In the table there are some 180,000 clones, 82% of which are singletons. Sequenced: PBMCs. The receptors shown here come from a man aged 40-49 years in good health and CMV-seronegative. Each CDR3 is given with its conserved first and last residue. D genes are given only for firm matches. The size field is filled for only some rows; it gives once, few, many or a size class.

V gene,clone size,CDR3 length,D gene,J gene,CDR3 DNA,CDR3 protein
TRBV5-6,once,15,.,TRBJ1-1,TGTGCCAGCAGCTCAACAGGGTTGGGGAACACTGAAGCTTTCTTT,CASSSTGLGNTEAFF
TRBV7-9,.,14,.,TRBJ2-1,TGTGCCAGCAGCTTTGAGGGGGTTTCGTATGAGCAGTTCTTC,CASSFEGVSYEQFF
TRBV28,.,14,TRBD1,TRBJ1-1,TGTGCCAGCAGTTTAATCCAGGGGGCAAGTGGAGCTTTCTTT,CASSLIQGASGAFF
TRBV5-6,.,12,.,TRBJ2-7,TGTGCCAGCAGCTTGTGGCGGTACGAGCAGTACTTC,CASSLWRYEQYF
TRBV11-2,few,15,TRBD2,TRBJ2-7,TGTGCCAGCAGCTTAGATCCAGCGGGGGGGCGCGAGCAGTACTTC,CASSLDPAGGREQYF
TRBV30,.,13,TRBD1,TRBJ2-2,TGTGGCCGACAGGGGGCGAACACCGGGGAGCTGTTTTTT,CGRQGANTGELFF
TRBV2,.,14,.,TRBJ2-7,TGTGCCAGCAGTGAATACGGGGACTCCTACGAGCAGTACTTC,CASSEYGDSYEQYF
TRBV30,.,12,TRBD1,TRBJ1-2,TGTGCCTACCCGCGACAGGGGAGAAGCTACACCTTC,CAYPRQGRSYTF
TRBV4-3,.,16,TRBD2,TRBJ2-2,TGCGCCAGCAGCCAAAGACCGAGCGGGGAAACCGGGGAGCTGTTTTTT,CASSQRPSGETGELFF
TRBV11-1,.,14,TRBD1,TRBJ1-1,TGTGCCAGCAGCGTACAGGGGAAAGTCACTGAAGCTTTCTTT,CASSVQGKVTEAFF
TRBV28,.,15,.,TRBJ2-7,TGTGCCAGCAGTATTCCCAGGGGATACTCCTACGAGCAGTACTTC,CASSIPRGYSYEQYF
TRBV6-1,.,15,TRBD2,TRBJ2-1,TGTGCCAGCAGTGTTCGGGCGGGGGACCACAATGAGCAGTTCTTC,CASSVRAGDHNEQFF
TRBV29-1,.,15,TRBD1,TRBJ1-2,TGCAGCGTTGGGGACAGGGGGGCAGCTAACTATGGCTACATCTTC,CSVGDRGAANYGYIF
TRBV5-1,.,18,TRBD1,TRBJ2-2,TGCGCCAGCAGCTTGGGTCCCGCGGGAACAGGGGGCACCGGGGAGCTGTTTTTT,CASSLGPAGTGGTGELFF
TRBV5-6,.,17,.,TRBJ1-5,TGTGCCAGCAGCTTGCTACAGGGAAGGGCTGGCAATCAGCCCCAGCATTTT,CASSLLQGRAGNQPQHF
TRBV19,once,16,TRBD2,TRBJ2-3,TGTGCCAGTAGTATAGATCCCAGCGGGGGCCCAGATACGCAGTATTTT,CASSIDPSGGPDTQYF
TRBV29-1,.,14,TRBD1,TRBJ2-5,TGCAGCGTTGTCTGGACAGGGGTTCGGGAGACCCAGTACTTC,CSVVWTGVRETQYF
TRBV30,.,15,.,TRBJ1-2,TGTGCCTGGATTGTTACCAGCCGGGGTCCTGCTGGCTACACCTTC,CAWIVTSRGPAGYTF
TRBV7-9,.,14,TRBD1,TRBJ1-2,TGTGCCAGCAGCTTAGCGACAGGGGTGGATGGCTACACCTTC,CASSLATGVDGYTF
TRBV27,.,16,.,TRBJ2-7,TGTGCCAGCAGTCCAACCTTCTCGCGGAGCTCCTACGAGCAGTACTTC,CASSPTFSRSSYEQYF
TRBV5-6,.,15,TRBD1,TRBJ2-1,TGTGCCAGCAGCTTGCAGGACAGGGGTTACAATGAGCAGTTCTTC,CASSLQDRGYNEQFF
TRBV19,.,14,.,TRBJ2-2,TGTGCCAGTACTATAAGGGAGGCGGTCGGGGAGCTGTTTTTT,CASTIREAVGELFF
TRBV27,.,14,.,TRBJ1-2,TGTGCCAGCAGTTCCCTAACGGGATCCTATGGCTACACCTTC,CASSSLTGSYGYTF
TRBV4-3,.,15,.,TRBJ2-3,TGCGCCAGCAGCCCCACCCCCGAGGGTCCAGATACGCAGTATTTT,CASSPTPEGPDTQYF
TRBV7-2,.,16,TRBD2,TRBJ2-1,TGTGCCAGCAGCTCACTACCCGGACTAGCGGGTCCTGAGCAGTTCTTC,CASSSLPGLAGPEQFF
TRBV5-1,.,16,TRBD2,TRBJ2-7,TGCGCCAGCAGCCTCGGGACTAGCGGGCCGTCCTACGAGCAGTACTTC,CASSLGTSGPSYEQYF
TRBV2,.,13,.,TRBJ1-2,TGTGCCAGCAGTCGCGATTTGGCAGCGGGCTACACCTTC,CASSRDLAAGYTF
TRBV29-1,.,13,.,TRBJ1-2,TGCAGCGCTGATCCCCGGGGGAACTATGGCTACACCTTC,CSADPRGNYGYTF
TRBV9,.,15,.,TRBJ1-3,TGTGCCAGCAGCGGGACAGCAGGGTCTGGAAACACCATATATTTT,CASSGTAGSGNTIYF